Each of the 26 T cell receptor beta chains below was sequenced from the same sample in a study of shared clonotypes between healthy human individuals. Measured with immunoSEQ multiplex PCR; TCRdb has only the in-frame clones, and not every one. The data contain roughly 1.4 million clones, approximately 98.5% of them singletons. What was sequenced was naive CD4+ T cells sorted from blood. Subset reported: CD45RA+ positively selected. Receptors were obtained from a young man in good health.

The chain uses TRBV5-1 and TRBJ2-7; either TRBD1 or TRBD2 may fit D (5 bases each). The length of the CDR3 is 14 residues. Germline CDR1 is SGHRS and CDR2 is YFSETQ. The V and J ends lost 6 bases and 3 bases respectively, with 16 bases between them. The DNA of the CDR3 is TGCGCCAGCATTCCGGGACGGACACTCTACGAGCAGTACTTC. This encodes CASIPGRTLYEQYF.

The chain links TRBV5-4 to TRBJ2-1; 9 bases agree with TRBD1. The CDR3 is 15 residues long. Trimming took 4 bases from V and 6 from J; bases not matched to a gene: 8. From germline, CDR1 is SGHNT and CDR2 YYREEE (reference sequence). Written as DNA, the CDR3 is TGTGCCAGCAGCAATCCACAGGGGGCGTTCAATGAGCAGTTCTTC. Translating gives CASSNPQGAFNEQFF.

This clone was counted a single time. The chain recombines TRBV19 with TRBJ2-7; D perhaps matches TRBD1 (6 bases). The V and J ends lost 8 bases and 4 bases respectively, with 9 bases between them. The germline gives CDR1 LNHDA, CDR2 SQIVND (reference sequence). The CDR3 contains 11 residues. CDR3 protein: CASVQGYEQYF. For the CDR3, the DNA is TGTGCCAGTGTTCAGGGGTACGAGCAGTACTTC. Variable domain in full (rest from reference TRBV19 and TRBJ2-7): DGGITQSPKYLFRKEGQNVTLSCEQNLNHDAMYWYRQDPGQGLRLIYYSQIVNDFQKGDIAEGYSVSREKKESFPLTVTSAQKNPTAFYLCASVQGYEQYFGPGTRLTVT.

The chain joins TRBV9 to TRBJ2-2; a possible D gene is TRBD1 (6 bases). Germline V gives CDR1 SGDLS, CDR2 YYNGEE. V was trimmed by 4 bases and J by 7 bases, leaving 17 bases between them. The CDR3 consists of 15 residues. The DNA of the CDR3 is TGTGCCAGCAGCATCCAAGGACAGAGCGGCGGGGAGCTGTTTTTT. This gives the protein CASSIQGQSGGELFF.

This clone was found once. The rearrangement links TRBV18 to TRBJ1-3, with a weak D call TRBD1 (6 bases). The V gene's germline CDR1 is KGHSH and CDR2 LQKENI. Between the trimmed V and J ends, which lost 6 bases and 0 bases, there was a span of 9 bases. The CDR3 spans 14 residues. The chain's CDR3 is CASSQDSSGNTIYF. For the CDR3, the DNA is TGTGCCAGCTCTCAGGACAGCTCTGGAAACACCATATATTTT.

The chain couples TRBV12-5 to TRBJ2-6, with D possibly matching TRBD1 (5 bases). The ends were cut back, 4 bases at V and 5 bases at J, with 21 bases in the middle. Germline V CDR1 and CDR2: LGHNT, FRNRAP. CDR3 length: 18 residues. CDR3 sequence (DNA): TGTGCTAGTGGTTCGGATACTGCAGGACAAAGTCGGGCCAACGTCCTGACTTTC. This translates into CASGSDTAGQSRANVLTF.

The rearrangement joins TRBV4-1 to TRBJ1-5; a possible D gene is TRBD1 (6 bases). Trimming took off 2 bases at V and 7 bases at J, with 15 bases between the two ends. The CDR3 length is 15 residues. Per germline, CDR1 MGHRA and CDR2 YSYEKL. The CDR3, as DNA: TGCGCCAGCAGCCAAACCGGACAGATTAGGCAGCCCCAGCATTTT. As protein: CASSQTGQIRQPQHF.

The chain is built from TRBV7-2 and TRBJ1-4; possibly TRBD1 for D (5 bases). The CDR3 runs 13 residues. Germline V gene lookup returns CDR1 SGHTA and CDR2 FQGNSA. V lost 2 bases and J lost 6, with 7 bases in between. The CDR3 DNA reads TGTGCCAGCAGCTTAAGGGGTGATGAAAAACTGTTTTTT. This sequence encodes CASSLRGDEKLFF. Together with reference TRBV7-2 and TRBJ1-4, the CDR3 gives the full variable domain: GAGVSQSPSNKVTEKGKDVELRCDPISGHTALYWYRQSLGQGLEFLIYFQGNSAPDKSGLPSDRFSAERTGGSVSTLTIQRTQQEDSAVYLCASSLRGDEKLFFGSGTQLSVL.

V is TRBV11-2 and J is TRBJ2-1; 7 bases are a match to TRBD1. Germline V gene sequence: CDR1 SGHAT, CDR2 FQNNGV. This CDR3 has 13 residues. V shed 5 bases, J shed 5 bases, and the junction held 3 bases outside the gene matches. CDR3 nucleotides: TGTGCCAGCAGCCAGGGACAGAACAATGAGCAGTTCTTC. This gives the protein CASSQGQNNEQFF.

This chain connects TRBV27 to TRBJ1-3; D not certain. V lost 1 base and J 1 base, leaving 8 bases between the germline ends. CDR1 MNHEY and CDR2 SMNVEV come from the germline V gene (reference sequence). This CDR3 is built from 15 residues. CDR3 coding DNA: TGTGCCAGCAGTTTATTTGAAGGTTCTGGAAACACCATATATTTT. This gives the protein CASSLFEGSGNTIYF.

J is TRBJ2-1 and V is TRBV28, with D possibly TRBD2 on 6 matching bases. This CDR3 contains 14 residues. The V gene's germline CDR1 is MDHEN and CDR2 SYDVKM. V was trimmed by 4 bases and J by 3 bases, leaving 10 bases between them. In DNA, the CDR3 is TGTGCCAGCAGTTCTGGCGGGGTCTACAATGAGCAGTTCTTC. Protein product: CASSSGGVYNEQFF.

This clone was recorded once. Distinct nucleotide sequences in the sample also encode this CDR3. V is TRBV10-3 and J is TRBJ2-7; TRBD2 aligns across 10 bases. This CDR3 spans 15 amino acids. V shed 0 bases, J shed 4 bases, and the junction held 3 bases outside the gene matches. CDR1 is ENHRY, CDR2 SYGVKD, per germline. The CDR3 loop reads CAISESGTSAYEQYF. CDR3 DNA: TGTGCCATCAGTGAGTCGGGGACTAGCGCTTACGAGCAGTACTTC.

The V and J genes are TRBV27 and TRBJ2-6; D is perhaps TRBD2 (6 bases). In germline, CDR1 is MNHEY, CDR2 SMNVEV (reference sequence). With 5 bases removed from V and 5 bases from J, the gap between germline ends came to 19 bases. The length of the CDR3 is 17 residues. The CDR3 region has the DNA TGTGCCAGCAGTGCACGGTCGGAGGGATTTAGGGCCAACGTCCTGACTTTC. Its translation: CASSARSEGFRANVLTF.

CDR3 amino acids: CASSRGLGRTYEQYF. CDR3 in DNA: TGCGCCAGCAGCCGGGGGTTGGGTCGAACCTACGAGCAGTACTTC. The chain is built from TRBV5-1 and TRBJ2-7; the D gene is possibly TRBD2 (6 bases). The CDR3 consists of 15 residues. From germline, CDR1 is SGHRS and CDR2 YFSETQ. Deletions cut 4 bases from V and 2 bases from J, with 16 bases between.

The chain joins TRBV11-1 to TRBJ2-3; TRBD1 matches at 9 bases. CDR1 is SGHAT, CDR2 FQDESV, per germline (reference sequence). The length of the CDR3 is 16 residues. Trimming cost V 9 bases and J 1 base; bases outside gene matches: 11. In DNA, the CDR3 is TGTGCCAGTTCCGGGACAGGGCCCTTCCGCACAGATACGCAGTATTTT. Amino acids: CASSGTGPFRTDTQYF.

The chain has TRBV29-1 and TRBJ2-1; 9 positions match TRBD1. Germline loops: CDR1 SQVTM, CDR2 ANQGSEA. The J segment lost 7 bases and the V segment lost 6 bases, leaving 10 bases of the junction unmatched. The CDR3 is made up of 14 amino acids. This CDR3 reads CSVHTGGIANEQFF. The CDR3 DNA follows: TGCAGCGTACACACAGGGGGCATCGCGAATGAGCAGTTCTTC.

The CDR3 DNA sequence: TGTGCCAGCAGTGAAACTAGGGGCGGAATGCATTTT. Translated, it gives CASSETRGGMHF. The chain joins TRBV25-1 to TRBJ1-5; D is perhaps TRBD1 (5 bases). There are 12 residues in the CDR3. Looked up from germline, CDR1 is MGHDK and CDR2 is SYGVNS. V lost 2 bases to trimming and J lost 15 bases, with 14 bases between them.

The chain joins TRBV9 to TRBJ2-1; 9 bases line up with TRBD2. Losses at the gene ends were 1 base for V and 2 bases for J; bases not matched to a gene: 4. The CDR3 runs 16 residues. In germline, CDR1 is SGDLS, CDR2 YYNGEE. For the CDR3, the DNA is TGTGCCAGCAGCGTACAACAGCGGGGGGCCTACAATGAGCAGTTCTTC. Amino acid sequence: CASSVQQRGAYNEQFF. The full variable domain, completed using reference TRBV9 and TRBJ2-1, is DSGVTQTPKHLITATGQRVTLRCSPRSGDLSVYWYQQSLDQGLQFLIQYYNGEERAKGNILERFSAQQFPDLHSELNLSSLELGDSALYFCASSVQQRGAYNEQFFGPGTRLTVL.

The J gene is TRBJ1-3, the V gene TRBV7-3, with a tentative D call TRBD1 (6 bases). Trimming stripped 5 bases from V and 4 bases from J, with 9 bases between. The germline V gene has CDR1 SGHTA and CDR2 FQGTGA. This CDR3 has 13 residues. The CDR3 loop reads CASSQGQGNTIYF. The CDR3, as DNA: TGTGCCAGCAGCCAAGGACAGGGAAACACCATATATTTT.

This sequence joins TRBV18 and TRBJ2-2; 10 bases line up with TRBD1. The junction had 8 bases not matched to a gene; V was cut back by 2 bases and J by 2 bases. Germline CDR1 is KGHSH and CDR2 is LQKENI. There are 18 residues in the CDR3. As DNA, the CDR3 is TGTGCCAGCTCACCAGAGCATTGGACAGGGGGAAACACCGGGGAGCTGTTTTTT. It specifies CASSPEHWTGGNTGELFF.

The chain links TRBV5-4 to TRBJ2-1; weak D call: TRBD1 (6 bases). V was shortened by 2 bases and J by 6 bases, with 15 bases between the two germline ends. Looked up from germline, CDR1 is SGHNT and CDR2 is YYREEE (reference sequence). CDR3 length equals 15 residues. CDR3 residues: CASSFTGPQSNEQFF. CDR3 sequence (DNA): TGTGCCAGCAGCTTTACAGGGCCGCAAAGCAATGAGCAGTTCTTC.

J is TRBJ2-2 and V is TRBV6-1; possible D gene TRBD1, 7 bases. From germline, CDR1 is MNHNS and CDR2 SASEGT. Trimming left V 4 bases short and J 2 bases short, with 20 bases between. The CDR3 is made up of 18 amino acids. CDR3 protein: CASSGGTELSFNTGELFF. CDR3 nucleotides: TGTGCCAGCAGTGGCGGGACAGAATTATCATTCAACACCGGGGAGCTGTTTTTT.

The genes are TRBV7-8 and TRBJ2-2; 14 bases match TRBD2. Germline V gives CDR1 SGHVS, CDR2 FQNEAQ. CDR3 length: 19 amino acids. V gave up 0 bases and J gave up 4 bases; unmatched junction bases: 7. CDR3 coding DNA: TGTGCCAGCAGCTTAGCGAGCGGACTAGCGGGAGGTTTCACCGGGGAGCTGTTTTTT. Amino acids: CASSLASGLAGGFTGELFF.

CDR3 sequence reads: CASSLDGRRNQPQHF. In DNA form, the CDR3 reads TGTGCCAGCAGTCTCGACGGTCGGCGCAATCAGCCCCAGCATTTT. V gene TRBV28 combines with J gene TRBJ1-5; D is unresolved. The germline CDR1 and CDR2 sequences are MDHEN and SYDVKM. CDR3 size: 15 residues. V was trimmed by 5 bases and J by 2 bases, leaving 13 bases between them.

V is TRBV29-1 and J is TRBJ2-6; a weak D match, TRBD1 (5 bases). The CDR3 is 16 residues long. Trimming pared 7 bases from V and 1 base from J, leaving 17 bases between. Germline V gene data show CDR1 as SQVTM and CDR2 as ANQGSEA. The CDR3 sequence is CSAYQGRSSGANVLTF. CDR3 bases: TGCAGCGCGTATCAGGGTAGGTCTTCTGGGGCCAACGTCCTGACTTTC.

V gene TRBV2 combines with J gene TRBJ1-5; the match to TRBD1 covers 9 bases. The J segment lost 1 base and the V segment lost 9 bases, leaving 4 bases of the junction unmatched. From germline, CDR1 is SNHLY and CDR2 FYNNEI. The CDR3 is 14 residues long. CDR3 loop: CASWDRVSNQPQHF. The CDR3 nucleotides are TGTGCCAGTTGGGACAGGGTAAGCAATCAGCCCCAGCATTTT.